Below are 5 T cell receptor beta chains sequenced from a single sample in a study of blood T cell repertoires in COVID-19 (dated by TCRdb to 2018 to 2021). The receptor library was made with the immunoSEQ multiplex PCR assay. TCRdb took this table from immuneACCESS and kept in-frame rearrangements with V and J called. Such tables lack part of the clones; where checked against another copy, unresolved V genes explain under half of the gap, and the rest is unexplained. The sample table lists 39,000 or so clones, more than 70% of them with a count of one. The ten largest account for around two fifths of the sample. Sequencing input: peripheral blood. All receptors come from a woman aged 80 or older with active or convalescent COVID-19.

This clone was counted a few times. The rearrangement joins TRBV2 to TRBJ1-2; 8 nucleotides align to TRBD1. The CDR3 consists of 12 residues. CDR1 and CDR2 (germline): SNHLY, FYNNEI. After removal of 7 bases from V and 8 bases from J, the junction contained 6 bases not matched to a gene. CDR3 sequence reads: CASTGQGSGYTF. For the CDR3, the DNA is TGTGCCAGCACCGGACAGGGTAGCGGCTACACCTTC.

DNA for the CDR3: TGTGCCAGCAGTCCTTATCGGGGTTACGAGCAGTACTTC. Amino acid sequence: CASSPYRGYEQYF. The rearrangement links TRBV28 to TRBJ2-7, with D possibly being TRBD2 (5 bases). The CDR3 covers 13 residues. The V gene's germline CDR1 is MDHEN and CDR2 SYDVKM. Trimming pared 5 bases from V and 4 bases from J, leaving 12 bases between.

The chain carries TRBV27 and TRBJ2-5; D gene uncertain. The CDR3 consists of 14 residues. The V and J ends lost 5 bases and 0 bases respectively, with 10 bases between them. Germline V gives CDR1 MNHEY, CDR2 SMNVEV (reference sequence). The CDR3 DNA follows: TGTGCCAGCAGTCAAACTATGTACCAAGAGACCCAGTACTTC. Protein product: CASSQTMYQETQYF.

For this clone: Other nucleotide sequences in the sample specify the same CDR3. The V call is TRBV28, the J call TRBJ1-4; TRBD1 is a possible D gene (6 bases). V shed 5 bases and J shed 7 bases, with 11 bases lying between them. The CDR3 runs to 13 residues. The germline gives CDR1 MDHEN, CDR2 SYDVKM. DNA of the CDR3: TGTGCCAGCAGTGGAGGGGGGGGTGAAAAACTGTTTTTT. It translates to CASSGGGGEKLFF.

The sample holds a few counts of this clone. This chain links TRBV11-2 with TRBJ1-1, with D perhaps TRBD1 (5 bases). V was trimmed by 6 bases and J by 5 bases, leaving 13 bases between them. The CDR3 spans 13 residues. CDR1 SGHAT and CDR2 FQNNGV come from the germline V gene. The CDR3 DNA follows: TGTGCCAGCAGACATGGGGCCGGGACTGAAGCTTTCTTT. This codes for CASRHGAGTEAFF.